Here is one T cell receptor (beta chain) with its context. This clone was counted once. There is no known antigen for this receptor. Per-base qualities were not stored, and no clone one base away is much larger. This record comes from a study of T cell responses to AZD1222 COVID-19 vaccine (dated by TCRdb to about 2021). Regarding the complete study: TCR sequencing covered roughly 230 trial participants: 200 to 220 given two doses of AZD1222 and about 26 given two doses of MenACWY control vaccine. Trial participants were enrolled by age into 18-55, 56-69 and 70-plus year subgroups, with roughly 160, 29 and 62 TCR-sequenced participants respectively.

What the authors observed across the whole study: After two AZD1222 doses, spike-specific TCR breadth and depth were significantly higher than at day 0 and than in MenACWY recipients. Only 5 to 7 AZD1222 recipients were SARS-CoV-2 seropositive at baseline, limiting conclusions about previously exposed vaccinees. No day 14 peak-response samples were available, so repertoires were characterized only after the peak T cell response. Participants were mostly white British and included more females than males, and it was suggested by the authors that clonal diversity may have been underestimated. The whole spike protein was spanned by vaccine-associated CD4 TCRs, and dominant responses were seen in regions 160-218 and 743-854. In the small 56-69-year group, the increase in depth fell short of significance, most likely because of low power. Reportedly, almost half of the unique spike-specific TCRs recognized epitopes lying outside the regions that are mutated in the B.1.351 and B.1.1.7 variants.

From the cysteine through the phenylalanine, the CDR3 covers 11 amino acids. The entry retains the CDR3 DNA only, 33 bases that are in frame from base 1. V drops 4 bases and J drops 2 bases, leaving 5 bases in between. According to the germline V gene, CDR1 reads SQVTM and CDR2 reads ANQGSEA. The CDR3 regions of human TCRbeta chains were analyzed by immunosequencing. Under the source paper's analysis protocol: TCRs in the repertoires were compared against a reference library of SARS-CoV-2-specific TCRs that had been generated with the MIRA antigen-specificity platform. Breadth meant the fraction of unique TCRs that were SARS-CoV-2-associated, whereas depth meant the fraction of total T cells that were SARS-CoV-2-associated. Using the MIRA data, each spike-specific TCR was mapped to the spike region that the TCR reacts to and placed in a CD4 or CD8 class. Log10-transformed breadth and depth values were compared by one-way ANOVA with Sidak's multiple comparisons tests. TCRdb carries this immuneACCESS record with in-frame sequences only. Its versions omit some clonotypes, under half of them owing to an unresolved V gene in the studies checked, with the rest unexplained. That table is the source of V, J and clone size, and D and trimming were worked out from the DNA. In this sample the table shows some 150,000 clones, approximately 85% of which occur a single time. The ten largest clones capture 4.5% to 5.5% of the sample.

Sample time point, as interpreted from the label and publication: about 28 days (+/-7) after the second vaccine dose. The treatment or condition label on this specimen signifies: meningococcal conjugate vaccine given as trial control. Vaccinee samples were obtained from the UK trials COV001 and COV002, which included a single-blind randomized controlled phase 2/3 trial of AZD1222 (ChAdOx1 nCoV-19) in healthy adults. For TCRbeta chain sequencing, PBMC samples from trial participants were taken at day 0 and at day 28 after the second dose. The chain is assembled from TRBV29-1 and TRBJ2-5; a confident D gene designation cannot be given. The sample was peripheral blood, taken 28 days after the second dose of the MenACWY control vaccine. This sequence was found in an adult who received the MenACWY meningococcal vaccine as a control. The DNA is as follows: TGCAGCGTTGCCGGGCAAGAGACCCAGTACTTC. Its translation is CSVAGQETQYF.